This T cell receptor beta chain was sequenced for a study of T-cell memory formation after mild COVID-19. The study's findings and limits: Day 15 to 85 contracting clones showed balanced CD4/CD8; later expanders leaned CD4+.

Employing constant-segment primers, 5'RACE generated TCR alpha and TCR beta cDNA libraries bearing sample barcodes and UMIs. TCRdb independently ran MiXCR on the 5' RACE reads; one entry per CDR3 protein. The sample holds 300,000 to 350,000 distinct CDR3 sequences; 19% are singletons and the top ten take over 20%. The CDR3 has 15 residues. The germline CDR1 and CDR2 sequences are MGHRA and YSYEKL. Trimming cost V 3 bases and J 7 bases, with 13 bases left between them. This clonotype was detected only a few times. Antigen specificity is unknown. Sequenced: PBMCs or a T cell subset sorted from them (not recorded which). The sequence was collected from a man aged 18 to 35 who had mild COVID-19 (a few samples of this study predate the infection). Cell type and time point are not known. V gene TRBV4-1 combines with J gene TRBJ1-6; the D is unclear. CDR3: CASSQGIFINSPLHF. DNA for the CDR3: TGCGCCAGCAGCCAGGGAATCTTTATAAATTCACCCCTCCACTTT.